Presented here are 18 T cell receptor beta chains from one specimen sequenced in a study of blood T cells in healthy people across ages. PCR was performed a second time for 7 to 11 cycles using a sample-barcoded 5' primer and a J-beta primer mix. MiXCR was run by TCRdb on the 5' RACE reads, yielding one entry per CDR3 protein. The data contain 1.5 million to 2 million distinct CDR3 sequences, roughly 52% of them singletons. The material sequenced was blood. The source is a woman between 35 and 50 years old in good health.

This clonotype occurred once. The gene calls are TRBV5-6 and TRBJ2-7; D perhaps matches TRBD1 (6 bases). The DNA end is a closer match to TRBJ2-5, so the J assignment may be wrong. The CDR3 has 14 amino acids. Germline assignment: CDR1 SGHDT and CDR2 YYEEEE. The CDR3 nucleotides are TGTGCCAGCAGCTTGTCCGAGGGGGAAGAGACCCAGTACTTC. This sequence encodes CASSLSEGEETQYF.

The chain uses TRBV10-3 and TRBJ2-5; 7 bases agree with TRBD2. Unmatched junction bases numbered 9, after V lost 2 bases and J lost 0 bases. CDR1 ENHRY and CDR2 SYGVKD come from the germline V gene. The CDR3 is 17 amino acids. The CDR3 DNA follows: TGTGCCATCAGTGAGAGGCTAGCGGTTATAAACCAAGAGACCCAGTACTTC. This sequence encodes CAISERLAVINQETQYF.

The chain uses TRBV9 and TRBJ2-4; 8 bases fit TRBD2. Per germline, CDR1 SGDLS and CDR2 YYNGEE. The CDR3 length is 15 residues. With 0 bases clipped from V and 8 bases from J, the junction kept 7 bases outside the gene matches. The CDR3 bases are TGTGCCAGCAGCGTAGCTGGACTAGCCGGCCACATTCAGTACTTC. Translation: CASSVAGLAGHIQYF.

The CDR3 region has the DNA TGTGCCAGCAGCTTACCGATGACAGGGCTCACCCTCAGCTCTGGGGCCAACGTCCTGACTTTC. Translation: CASSLPMTGLTLSSGANVLTF. The chain joins TRBV4-2 to TRBJ2-6; 7 nucleotides agree with TRBD1. CDR1 and CDR2 (germline): LGHNA, YNFKEQ. The CDR3 consists of 21 residues. After removal of 5 bases from V and 0 bases from J, the junction contained 19 bases not matched to a gene.

J is TRBJ1-1 and V is TRBV4-2; D is ambiguous. Germline CDR1 is LGHNA and CDR2 is YNFKEQ. The CDR3 totals 13 residues. The V gene lost 11 bases and the J gene lost 5 bases, with 18 bases spanning the gap. The CDR3 bases are TGTGCCCGCACCTCCGGAGGGAGGACTGAAGCTTTCTTT. It translates to CARTSGGRTEAFF.

The rearrangement joins TRBV5-1 to TRBJ2-1, with TRBD2 as a possible D gene (5 bases). Trimming took off 1 base at V and 0 bases at J, with 11 bases between the two ends. The germline gives CDR1 SGHRS, CDR2 YFSETQ. This CDR3 has 16 amino acids. CDR3 nucleotide sequence: TGCGCCAGCAGCTTGTTTGCGGGCCTCTCCTACAATGAGCAGTTCTTC. It yields the protein CASSLFAGLSYNEQFF.

In this sample, this clonotype turned up a few times. The chain employs TRBV27 and TRBJ2-5; no reliable D call. This CDR3 comprises 16 residues. Trimming cost V 2 bases and J 0 bases, with 13 bases left between them. Germline assignment: CDR1 MNHEY and CDR2 SMNVEV (reference sequence). DNA for the CDR3: TGTGCCAGCAGTTTAAACGGCTACAAGAACCAAGAGACCCAGTACTTC. It yields the protein CASSLNGYKNQETQYF.

The J gene is TRBJ2-5, the V gene TRBV5-1, with 11 bases aligning to TRBD2. CDR1 SGHRS and CDR2 YFSETQ come from the germline V gene. J gave up 0 bases and V 4 bases, and 11 bases lay outside the gene matches. CDR3 length: 18 residues. The CDR3 DNA reads as TGCGCCAGCAGCCTGGCCGGGACTAGCGGAGTGTACCAAGAGACCCAGTACTTC. It is translated as CASSLAGTSGVYQETQYF.

This clonotype turned up a few times. The chain has TRBV7-2 and TRBJ2-5; a possible D gene is TRBD1 (5 bases). Germline V gene lookup returns CDR1 SGHTA and CDR2 FQGNSA. The CDR3 length is 15 residues. V dropped 6 bases and J dropped 4 bases, with 18 bases sitting between them. CDR3 DNA sequence: TGTGCCAGCAGGGTAGAGGCAGGGCTGCGAGAGACCCAGTACTTC. Translation: CASRVEAGLRETQYF.

This clonotype was observed a few times. This chain links TRBV24-1 with TRBJ2-4; D remains ambiguous. Germline V CDR1 and CDR2: KGHDR, SFDVKD. The CDR3 runs 13 residues. V was cut by 3 bases and J by 7 bases, with 9 bases left in between. For the CDR3, the DNA is TGTGCCACCAGTGATACAGCTTCGAACATTCAGTACTTC. It encodes CATSDTASNIQYF.

The chain couples TRBV7-9 to TRBJ1-1, with D maybe TRBD1 (5 bases). Per the germline V gene, CDR1 is SEHNR and CDR2 is FQNEAQ (reference sequence). V lost 11 bases and J 4 bases, leaving 14 bases between the germline ends. The length of the CDR3 is 12 residues. CDR3 loop: CAGGDLSTEAFF. The CDR3 nucleotides are TGTGCCGGAGGGGACTTGAGCACTGAAGCTTTCTTT.

The CDR3 reads CSVELATTTDTQYF. Written as DNA, the CDR3 is TGCAGCGTTGAACTAGCGACAACCACAGATACGCAGTATTTT. This chain joins TRBV29-1 and TRBJ2-3; a possible D gene is TRBD2 (6 bases). CDR1 and CDR2 from the germline V gene are SQVTM and ANQGSEA. The CDR3 spans 14 residues. The V end was cut by 2 bases, the J end by 2 bases, with 11 bases between.

Ten or more counts support this clonotype. This chain connects TRBV4-3 to TRBJ2-1, with 7 bases fitting TRBD1. The length of the CDR3 is 16 residues. J was trimmed by 6 bases and V by 0 bases; bases with no gene match: 8. Germline V CDR1 and CDR2: LGHNA, YSLEER. The CDR3 nucleotides read TGCGCCAGCAGCCAAGATAATGGGGGACAGACCAATGAGCAGTTCTTC. Translation gives CASSQDNGGQTNEQFF.

In this sample, this clonotype turned up many times. This chain uses TRBV10-3 with TRBJ2-5; D gene uncertain. Germline V gene data show CDR1 as ENHRY and CDR2 as SYGVKD. The CDR3 runs 13 residues. V shed 4 bases and J shed 0 bases, with 6 bases lying between them. The CDR3 protein is CAISGSYQETQYF. The CDR3 coding sequence is TGTGCCATCAGTGGTTCGTACCAAGAGACCCAGTACTTC.

This rearrangement joins TRBV12-3 or TRBV12-4 to TRBJ1-2; 7 bases align to TRBD1. J gave up 8 bases and V 3 bases, and 12 bases lay outside the gene matches. This CDR3 is built from 15 residues. For the CDR3, the DNA is TGTGCCAGCAGTTTTTTTCGTCGAACAGGGGAAGGCTACACCTTC. Translated, it gives CASSFFRRTGEGYTF.

The J gene is TRBJ2-4, the V gene TRBV6-2 or TRBV6-3; D could derive from TRBD1 or TRBD2 (5 bases each). The J call may be in error: the DNA end matches TRBJ2-7 better. Germline V gives CDR1 MNHEY, CDR2 SVGEGT. The CDR3 contains 12 residues. The CDR3 bases are TGTGCCAGCAACCCGGGGACCAACGAGCAGTACTTC. Protein product: CASNPGTNEQYF.

About this clonotype itself: With a much larger clone just one base away, this may be a read error. The chain recombines TRBV20-1 with TRBJ2-1; D not resolved. The CDR3 runs to 13 residues. Germline V gives CDR1 DFQATT, CDR2 SNEGSKA (reference sequence). V gave up 3 bases and J gave up 0 bases, with 6 bases separating them. The CDR3 region has the DNA TGCAGTGCTAGCTGGGGCTCCTACAATGAGCAGTTCTTC. Translated, it gives CSASWGSYNEQFF.

The chain carries TRBV7-6 and TRBJ2-2; TRBD2 aligns across 10 bases. This CDR3 region has 17 residues. Looked up from germline, CDR1 is SGHVS and CDR2 is FNYEAQ. V lost 6 bases and J lost 3; bases outside the gene matches: 10. CDR3 coding DNA: TGTGCCAGCAGATACGCTAGCGGGGGAGTAGACACCGGGGAGCTGTTTTTT. Amino acid sequence: CASRYASGGVDTGELFF.